This is a list of T cell receptor beta chains from one sample in a study of CD8+ T cells in alopecia areata. Using immunoSEQ multiplex PCR, the repertoire was profiled, and TCRdb retains in-frame clones only, with some absent. The data contain approximately 280,000 clones, 58% of them seen just once; the ten biggest clones take up approximately 1.7%. The material sequenced was CD4+ T cells sorted from blood, taken at week 24, from a patient treated with tofacitinib. The source is a human donor with alopecia areata. Both conserved end residues are part of each CDR3. Each record gives: CDR3 protein, CDR3 DNA, V gene, J gene, clone size, D gene. D genes are given only for firm matches. Size is stated for part of the rows, as once, few or many counts, or as a class when the clone is expanded.

CDR3: CASSLGGERRGTQYF
DNA: TGCGCCAGCAGCTTGGGAGGTGAACGGAGGGGGACCCAGTACTTC
V: TRBV5-1
J: TRBJ2-5
size: few
D: .

CDR3: CSVDSSYGYTF
DNA: TGCAGCGTCGACAGCTCCTATGGCTACACCTTC
V: TRBV29-1
J: TRBJ1-2
size: few
D: .

CDR3: CASTPGGGAGQPQHF
DNA: TGTGCCAGCACCCCCGGGGGGGGCGCGGGACAGCCCCAGCATTTT
V: TRBV6-6
J: TRBJ1-5
size: .
D: .

CDR3: CASSLYGRANYGYTF
DNA: TGTGCCAGCAGTTTATATGGGAGAGCTAACTATGGCTACACCTTC
V: TRBV28
J: TRBJ1-2
size: .
D: .

CDR3: CASREGGVISEAFF
DNA: TGTGCCAGCAGAGAGGGTGGGGTAATCTCTGAAGCTTTCTTT
V: TRBV5-4
J: TRBJ1-1
size: .
D: .

CDR3: CASRQTRGRDTEAFF
DNA: TGCGCCAGCAGGCAAACCAGGGGTAGAGACACTGAAGCTTTCTTT
V: TRBV5-1
J: TRBJ1-1
size: few
D: .

CDR3: CASSLGQGETQYF
DNA: TGTGCCAGCAGCTTGGGACAGGGAGAGACCCAGTACTTC
V: TRBV5-4
J: TRBJ2-5
size: few
D: TRBD1

CDR3: CATSREVQGYEQYF
DNA: TGTGCCACCAGCAGAGAGGTACAGGGCTACGAGCAGTACTTC
V: TRBV15
J: TRBJ2-7
size: .
D: .

CDR3: CASSQSRTRHF
DNA: TGTGCCAGCAGCCAGTCCCGGACGAGGCACTTC
V: TRBV7-9
J: TRBJ2-5
size: .
D: .

CDR3: CASSLLAGGNSPLHF
DNA: TGTGCCAGCAGCCTCCTCGCAGGGGGTAATTCACCCCTCCACTTT
V: TRBV9
J: TRBJ1-6
size: .
D: TRBD1

CDR3: CASSWAQGNYGYTF
DNA: TGTGCCAGCAGCTGGGCACAGGGGAACTATGGCTACACCTTC
V: TRBV5-6
J: TRBJ1-2
size: .
D: TRBD1

CDR3: CASSLGYSTEAFF
DNA: TGCGCCAGCAGCTTGGGTTACTCCACTGAAGCTTTCTTT
V: TRBV5-1
J: TRBJ1-1
size: .
D: .

CDR3: CASSRGALGQETQYF
DNA: TGTGCCAGCAGTAGAGGGGCCTTAGGTCAAGAGACCCAGTACTTC
V: TRBV2
J: TRBJ2-5
size: .
D: .

CDR3: CASSPDRDYEQYF
DNA: TGCGCCAGCAGCCCTGACAGGGACTACGAGCAGTACTTC
V: TRBV5-1
J: TRBJ2-7
size: .
D: TRBD1

CDR3: CARSLVIGSVQFF
DNA: TGTGCCCGCAGCTTGGTTATCGGGTCGGTGCAGTTCTTC
V: TRBV5-4
J: TRBJ2-1
size: .
D: .

CDR3: CASSLAGSANQPQHF
DNA: TGTGCCAGCAGTTTAGCCGGGAGCGCAAATCAGCCCCAGCATTTT
V: TRBV27
J: TRBJ1-5
size: few
D: .

CDR3: CASSGGGGSNQPQHF
DNA: TGTGCCAGCAGTGGCGGGGGGGGTAGCAATCAGCCCCAGCATTTT
V: TRBV25-1
J: TRBJ1-5
size: once
D: .

CDR3: CAWTPTRTGVGYTF
DNA: TGTGCCTGGACCCCGACACGGACAGGGGTCGGCTACACCTTC
V: TRBV30
J: TRBJ1-2
size: once
D: TRBD1

CDR3: CASTTGGRRAFF
DNA: TGTGCCAGCACCACAGGGGGTAGGCGGGCTTTCTTT
V: TRBV28
J: TRBJ1-1
size: few
D: TRBD1

CDR3: CSVVGDYEQYF
DNA: TGCAGCGTTGTAGGTGACTACGAGCAGTACTTC
V: TRBV29-1
J: TRBJ2-7
size: .
D: .

CDR3: CAWTDSRPSGYTF
DNA: TGTGCCTGGACCGACTCCCGCCCCAGTGGCTACACCTTC
V: TRBV30
J: TRBJ1-2
size: .
D: .

CDR3: CSVVRSPGTDTQYF
DNA: TGCAGCGTTGTCAGGTCGCCCGGCACAGATACGCAGTATTTT
V: TRBV29-1
J: TRBJ2-3
size: .
D: .

CDR3: CASRAVSGGRYNEQFF
DNA: TGTGCCAGCCGTGCTGTTAGCGGGGGGCGGTACAATGAGCAGTTCTTC
V: TRBV11-2
J: TRBJ2-1
size: .
D: TRBD2

CDR3: CASSARQEFGNEQFF
DNA: TGTGCCAGTAGTGCGAGACAAGAGTTCGGCAATGAGCAGTTCTTC
V: TRBV19
J: TRBJ2-1
size: .
D: .

CDR3: CAFAGTSSTDTQYF
DNA: TGTGCCTTCGCGGGAACATCTAGCACAGATACGCAGTATTTT
V: TRBV30
J: TRBJ2-3
size: .
D: .

CDR3: CAWTRTNTGELFF
DNA: TGTGCCTGGACGCGAACGAACACCGGGGAGCTGTTTTTT
V: TRBV30
J: TRBJ2-2
size: .
D: .

CDR3: CASSLGKLYGYTF
DNA: TGTGCCAGCAGCTTAGGGAAGCTCTATGGCTACACCTTC
V: TRBV6-5
J: TRBJ1-2
size: .
D: .

CDR3: CATSRQQGEARDHEQFF
DNA: TGTGCCACCAGCAGACAACAGGGGGAAGCCCGTGACCATGAGCAGTTCTTC
V: TRBV15
J: TRBJ2-1
size: .
D: TRBD1

CDR3: CASSSQGGGVSDTQYF
DNA: TGCGCCAGCAGCTCACAGGGAGGAGGTGTGTCAGATACGCAGTATTTT
V: TRBV5-1
J: TRBJ2-3
size: .
D: .

CDR3: CASSLAGGQEETQYF
DNA: TGCGCCAGCAGCTTGGCCGGGGGACAGGAAGAGACCCAGTACTTC
V: TRBV5-1
J: TRBJ2-5
size: .
D: TRBD1

CDR3: CSVEGNRGLPYEQYF
DNA: TGCAGCGTTGAGGGCAACAGGGGGCTTCCCTACGAGCAGTACTTC
V: TRBV29-1
J: TRBJ2-7
size: .
D: TRBD1

CDR3: CASSQETGEEGYTF
DNA: TGTGCCAGCAGCCAAGAAACAGGGGAAGAAGGCTACACCTTC
V: TRBV4-2
J: TRBJ1-2
size: once
D: TRBD1

CDR3: CATRTLAGNVGYNEQFF
DNA: TGTGCCACCAGGACACTAGCGGGAAACGTGGGGTACAATGAGCAGTTCTTC
V: TRBV15
J: TRBJ2-1
size: .
D: TRBD2

CDR3: CASSGPGLAYEQYF
DNA: TGTGCCAGCAGCGGACCGGGACTAGCCTACGAGCAGTACTTC
V: TRBV9
J: TRBJ2-7
size: .
D: TRBD2

CDR3: CASSQDLQGGRLGYTF
DNA: TGTGCCAGCAGCCAAGATCTACAAGGGGGGAGATTGGGCTACACCTTC
V: TRBV14
J: TRBJ1-2
size: few
D: .

CDR3: CAWSAPAGRQETQYF
DNA: TGTGCCTGGAGCGCCCCGGCGGGCAGACAAGAGACCCAGTACTTC
V: TRBV30
J: TRBJ2-5
size: .
D: .

CDR3: CSSRGPEAFF
DNA: TGCAGCTCTAGGGGGCCTGAAGCTTTCTTT
V: TRBV29-1
J: TRBJ1-1
size: .
D: TRBD1

CDR3: CAWSLGGGLYGYTF
DNA: TGTGCCTGGAGTCTCGGGGGGGGCTTATATGGCTACACCTTC
V: TRBV30
J: TRBJ1-2
size: .
D: .

CDR3: CAWSRGGYEQFF
DNA: TGTGCCTGGAGCCGGGGGGGGTATGAGCAGTTCTTC
V: TRBV30
J: TRBJ2-1
size: few
D: TRBD2

CDR3: CAWSPGGGGEDTQYF
DNA: TGTGCCTGGAGTCCCGGAGGAGGGGGAGAGGATACGCAGTATTTT
V: TRBV30
J: TRBJ2-3
size: few
D: .

CDR3: CASSLLNGAYNEQFF
DNA: TGCGCCAGCAGCTTGCTTAACGGAGCCTACAATGAGCAGTTCTTC
V: TRBV5-1
J: TRBJ2-1
size: .
D: .

CDR3: CASSRDSRTDTQYF
DNA: TGTGCCAGCAGTAGGGACAGCCGCACAGATACGCAGTATTTT
V: TRBV28
J: TRBJ2-3
size: few
D: TRBD1

CDR3: CASSLNGESKPQHF
DNA: TGCGCCAGCAGCTTGAATGGGGAGTCAAAGCCCCAGCATTTT
V: TRBV5-1
J: TRBJ1-5
size: .
D: .

CDR3: CASSQEHRGLAKNIQYF
DNA: TGTGCCAGCAGCCAGGAGCACAGGGGTTTGGCCAAAAACATTCAGTACTTC
V: TRBV5-6
J: TRBJ2-4
size: .
D: TRBD1

CDR3: CSVVGGDQETQYF
DNA: TGCAGCGTTGTAGGAGGAGACCAAGAGACCCAGTACTTC
V: TRBV29-1
J: TRBJ2-5
size: .
D: .

CDR3: CASTQGREDTQYF
DNA: TGTGCCAGCACGCAGGGGCGCGAGGATACGCAGTATTTT
V: TRBV28
J: TRBJ2-3
size: .
D: .

CDR3: CASSMPGESYEQYF
DNA: TGTGCCAGTAGTATGCCAGGGGAGTCCTACGAGCAGTACTTC
V: TRBV19
J: TRBJ2-7
size: .
D: .

CDR3: CASSGGYGYTF
DNA: TGTGCCAGCAGTGGAGGATACGGCTACACCTTC
V: TRBV25-1
J: TRBJ1-2
size: .
D: .

CDR3: CASSPGQGVEKLFF
DNA: TGTGCCAGCAGTCCGGGACAGGGGGTTGAAAAACTGTTTTTT
V: TRBV2
J: TRBJ1-4
size: few
D: TRBD1

CDR3: CSVAPGQLIDTQYF
DNA: TGCAGCGTCGCCCCGGGACAGCTAATAGATACGCAGTATTTT
V: TRBV29-1
J: TRBJ2-3
size: few
D: TRBD1

CDR3: CASSVESFGEKLFF
DNA: TGTGCCAGCAGCGTAGAGTCCTTCGGTGAAAAACTGTTTTTT
V: TRBV9
J: TRBJ1-4
size: many
D: .

CDR3: CASTARLGSDTQYF
DNA: TGTGCCAGCACGGCCCGGCTCGGGTCAGATACGCAGTATTTT
V: TRBV9
J: TRBJ2-3
size: .
D: .

CDR3: CAWSVGTNYGYTF
DNA: TGTGCCTGGAGTGTGGGAACGAACTATGGCTACACCTTC
V: TRBV30
J: TRBJ1-2
size: .
D: .

CDR3: CASSHRSGGIMNTGELFF
DNA: TGTGCCAGCAGCCATAGGTCCGGGGGCATCATGAACACCGGGGAGCTGTTTTTT
V: TRBV14
J: TRBJ2-2
size: few
D: .

CDR3: CASSERLGAYNEQFF
DNA: TGTGCCAGCAGTGAACGGCTGGGGGCTTACAATGAGCAGTTCTTC
V: TRBV2
J: TRBJ2-1
size: few
D: .

CDR3: CAWSGGGYTEAFF
DNA: TGTGCCTGGAGTGGAGGAGGATACACCGAAGCTTTCTTT
V: TRBV30
J: TRBJ1-1
size: .
D: .

CDR3: CASSPTGVETQYF
DNA: TGTGCTAGCAGCCCCACAGGGGTGGAGACCCAGTACTTC
V: TRBV7-7
J: TRBJ2-5
size: once
D: TRBD1

CDR3: CASSESGGNQPQHF
DNA: TGTGCCAGCAGTGAATCAGGGGGCAATCAGCCCCAGCATTTT
V: TRBV25-1
J: TRBJ1-5
size: .
D: .

CDR3: CAWSPDRDTEAFF
DNA: TGTGCCTGGAGTCCTGACAGAGACACTGAAGCTTTCTTT
V: TRBV30
J: TRBJ1-1
size: .
D: .

CDR3: CASSTEAGFSGQPQHF
DNA: TGTGCCAGTAGTACTGAGGCGGGGTTTAGCGGGCAGCCCCAGCATTTT
V: TRBV19
J: TRBJ1-5
size: once
D: .